A selection of T cell receptor beta chains follows, all from one sample in a study of cytomegalovirus exposure and HLA in healthy donors. TCRdb's copy holds only in-frame clones and misses some; the assay was immunoSEQ multiplex PCR. The sample shows under 200,000 clones, over 70% of them seen only once. Sequencing input: PBMCs. These receptors all stem from a woman aged 45-60 years in good health and CMV-seronegative. CDR3s include the opening cysteine and the closing phenylalanine or tryptophan. Each record gives: D gene, J gene, clone size, V gene, CDR3 DNA, CDR3 protein. The D gene is left open where the match is weak. Size is stated for part of the rows, as once, few or many counts, or as a class when the clone is expanded.

TRBD1	TRBJ1-1	NA	TRBV19	TGTGCCAGTAGTCCGAGGGGGCGGCGGGACACTGAAGCTTTCTTT	CASSPRGRRDTEAFF
TRBD2	TRBJ2-1	NA	TRBV9	TGTGCCAGCAGTAGTAGCGGGAGTGGGTATGAGCAGTTCTTC	CASSSSGSGYEQFF
NA	TRBJ2-6	NA	TRBV6-1	TGTGCCAGCAGTGGAAGGACTTCCTCTGGGGCCAACGTCCTGACTTTC	CASSGRTSSGANVLTF
NA	TRBJ2-7	NA	TRBV5-1	TGCGCCAGCAGCGAACAGACAGGACTCTACGAGCAGTACTTC	CASSEQTGLYEQYF
NA	TRBJ2-3	NA	TRBV2	TGTGCCAGCAGCCTACAGGGTGCCGGCACAGATACGCAGTATTTT	CASSLQGAGTDTQYF
TRBD2	TRBJ2-5	NA	TRBV7-9	TGTGCCAGCAGCTCCTCGGGGGGGGGCACTGAGACCCAGTACTTC	CASSSSGGGTETQYF
NA	TRBJ2-7	NA	TRBV4-1	TGCGCCAGCAGCCAATCCCGGGACTCGCCCTCCTCCTACGAGCAGTACTTC	CASSQSRDSPSSYEQYF
TRBD2	TRBJ2-7	NA	TRBV5-1	TGCGCCAGCAGCTTGGTTGCGACTAGCGGTTCCTACGAGCAGTACTTC	CASSLVATSGSYEQYF
TRBD1	TRBJ2-1	NA	TRBV10-3	TGTGCCGACCCCGACAGGGGGTATGAGCAGTTCTTC	CADPDRGYEQFF
NA	TRBJ1-5	NA	TRBV18	TGTGCCAGCTCACCTCTGGACAGTTATCAGCCCCAGCATTTT	CASSPLDSYQPQHF
NA	TRBJ2-3	NA	TRBV4-1	TGCGCCAGCAGCCAAGATCATCCTAGAATTATCACAGATACGCAGTATTTT	CASSQDHPRIITDTQYF
NA	TRBJ1-4	once	TRBV9	TGTGCCAGCAGCGTAAGCTACAATGAAAAACTGTTTTTT	CASSVSYNEKLFF
NA	TRBJ2-6	NA	TRBV6-6	TGTGCCAGCGACGGAGGGAGCTCTGGGGCCAACGTCCTGACTTTC	CASDGGSSGANVLTF
NA	TRBJ1-5	NA	TRBV28	TGTGCCAGCAGTTTCAACTTCAATCAGCCCCAGCATTTT	CASSFNFNQPQHF
NA	TRBJ2-7	NA	TRBV19	TGTGCCGGTAGCCCTGGCCGGAGGAATGGTTACGAGCAGTACTTC	CAGSPGRRNGYEQYF
NA	TRBJ2-3	NA	TRBV10-2	TGCGCCAGCACCTTCACAGATACGCAGTATTTT	CASTFTDTQYF
NA	TRBJ2-3	NA	TRBV14	TGTGCCAGCAGCCAAGTGTCGACATCGTATACAGATACGCAGTATTTT	CASSQVSTSYTDTQYF
TRBD1	TRBJ1-1	few	TRBV30	TGTGCCTGGAGAAACCGACAGGGGCCCGGGGACACTGAAGCTTTCTTT	CAWRNRQGPGDTEAFF
NA	TRBJ2-7	once	TRBV11-2	TGTGCCAGCAGCCTCCAACGGGGTAGCGAGCAGTACTTC	CASSLQRGSEQYF
NA	TRBJ1-5	NA	TRBV10-3	TGTGCCACCTCGGGAGGCGGTCGGGGCAATCAGCCCCAGCATTTT	CATSGGGRGNQPQHF
TRBD1	TRBJ2-7	NA	TRBV9	TGTGCCAGCAGCGTAAATGACAGGGCTTACGAGCAGTACTTC	CASSVNDRAYEQYF
TRBD1	TRBJ2-3	NA	TRBV15	TGTGCCACCAGCAGTTATATTGGACAGGGGTGGGCAGATACGCAGTATTTT	CATSSYIGQGWADTQYF
NA	TRBJ2-3	NA	TRBV2	TGTGCCAGCAGCGTACAGGTCCCCCCAAGCAATACGCAGTATTTT	CASSVQVPPSNTQYF
TRBD2	TRBJ2-2	NA	TRBV5-4	TGTGCCAGCAGCTTTGAGCGGGATAACACCGGGGAGCTGTTTTTT	CASSFERDNTGELFF
NA	TRBJ2-1	NA	TRBV9	TGTGCCAGCAGCCCTCCCGGTAGTCTTTCTGTGAATGAGCAGTTCTTC	CASSPPGSLSVNEQFF
NA	TRBJ2-7	NA	TRBV11-2	TGTGCCAGCAGCCGCAACAGGGTATCTTCCTACGAGCAGTACTTC	CASSRNRVSSYEQYF
TRBD2	TRBJ2-5	few	TRBV13	TGTGCCAGCAGCCAGGGACTAGCTCCCAGAGAGACCCAGTACTTC	CASSQGLAPRETQYF
TRBD2	TRBJ2-2	NA	TRBV12-5	TGTGCTAGTGGTTTATTCCTAGCGGGCTCGAACACCGGGGAGCTGTTTTTT	CASGLFLAGSNTGELFF
TRBD2	TRBJ2-7	once	TRBV9	TGTGCCAGCAGCGTAACCAGCGGGGGGACCTACGAGCAGTACTTC	CASSVTSGGTYEQYF
TRBD1	TRBJ2-3	NA	TRBV29-1	TGCAGCGTTGAAGATCGGACAGGGGCTCCTACAGATACGCAGTATTTT	CSVEDRTGAPTDTQYF
TRBD2	TRBJ2-1	NA	TRBV7-9	TGTGCCAGCAGCCCCCTCGGGGGGAGGAACAATGAGCAGTTCTTC	CASSPLGGRNNEQFF
NA	TRBJ2-5	NA	TRBV6-6	TGTGCCAGCAGTTACTCGAGGCTAGCCCAAGAGACCCAGTACTTC	CASSYSRLAQETQYF
TRBD2	TRBJ2-1	NA	TRBV10-3	TGTGCCATCAGTGAGTCGGTAGCGGGGAACGACAATGAGCAGTTCTTC	CAISESVAGNDNEQFF
TRBD2	TRBJ2-5	few	TRBV7-3	TGTGCCAGCAGCCGAATAGCGGGGGGCCGGGAGACCCAGTACTTC	CASSRIAGGRETQYF
NA	TRBJ1-2	NA	TRBV16	TGTGCCAGCAGCCAGAGTTTAACTAACTATGGCTACACCTTC	CASSQSLTNYGYTF
NA	TRBJ1-5	NA	TRBV5-1	TGCGCCAGCAGCTTGGAAGGGGGAGGCAATCAGCCCCAGCATTTT	CASSLEGGGNQPQHF
NA	TRBJ2-1	once	TRBV7-9	TGTGCCAGCAGCTTAGAGACATTTGAGCAGTTCTTC	CASSLETFEQFF
TRBD1	TRBJ1-2	once	TRBV2	TGTGCCAGCAAGGACAGGGGTCCGCTGAACTATGGCTACACCTTC	CASKDRGPLNYGYTF
NA	TRBJ1-1	NA	TRBV9	TGTGCCAGCAGCGTGCGGGGGGACACTGAAGCTTTCTTT	CASSVRGDTEAFF
NA	TRBJ1-3	NA	TRBV9	TGTGCCAGCAGCGTACAGGGCCTATCTGGAAACACCATATATTTT	CASSVQGLSGNTIYF
NA	TRBJ1-2	NA	TRBV27	TGTGCCAGCAGTACGACCGGGGGGCGCAGGGGAGGCTACACCTTC	CASSTTGGRRGGYTF
NA	TRBJ2-7	few	TRBV28	TGTGCCAGCGGCGGCGGGATCACCTACGAGCAGTACTTC	CASGGGITYEQYF
TRBD1	TRBJ2-1	NA	TRBV5-1	TGCGCCAGCAGCAAGGGACAGGGAAGACCTGATGAGCAGTTCTTC	CASSKGQGRPDEQFF
TRBD1	TRBJ2-2	once	TRBV7-3	TGTGCCAGCAGTCAAACAGGGGTGAACACCGGGGAGCTGTTTTTT	CASSQTGVNTGELFF
TRBD2	TRBJ2-1	NA	TRBV28	TGTGCCAGCAGTAACCGGACTAGCGGTTGGAATGAGCAGTTCTTC	CASSNRTSGWNEQFF
NA	TRBJ1-5	NA	TRBV19	TGTGCCAGTAGTCCCAGGTTAGATAGCAATCAGCCCCAGCATTTT	CASSPRLDSNQPQHF
TRBD1	TRBJ1-2	few	TRBV19	TGTGCCAGTAGTATAGTCGGGGGACAGACCTATGGCTACACCTTC	CASSIVGGQTYGYTF
NA	TRBJ1-4	NA	TRBV28	TGTGCCAGCAGTTTACTGGCATTAGAAAAACTGTTTTTT	CASSLLALEKLFF
NA	TRBJ2-3	NA	TRBV5-1	TGCGCCAGCAGCTTCGGGGATACGCAGTATTTT	CASSFGDTQYF
NA	TRBJ2-5	NA	TRBV2	TGTGCCAGCAGTGAAGGGAAACAGGGTCCGTGGGGGACCCAGTACTTC	CASSEGKQGPWGTQYF
NA	TRBJ2-4	NA	TRBV9	TGTGCCAGCAGCGTCGGGACTGGTAGTAACATTCAGTACTTC	CASSVGTGSNIQYF
NA	TRBJ2-7	NA	TRBV4-2	TGTGCCAGCAGCCAGGGACTTGCGAGCGAGCAGTACTTC	CASSQGLASEQYF
TRBD2	TRBJ2-7	NA	TRBV28	TGTGCCAGCAGTCAAGCGAGACTAGCGGGGGGCGAGCAGTACTTC	CASSQARLAGGEQYF
NA	TRBJ1-6	NA	TRBV27	TGTGCCAGCAGTTTATTGTGGAGTTCACCCCTCCACTTT	CASSLLWSSPLHF
NA	TRBJ1-5	once	TRBV19	TGTGCCAGTAGTATCCAGAATAGCAATCAGCCCCAGCATTTT	CASSIQNSNQPQHF
TRBD1	TRBJ1-2	NA	TRBV9	TGTGCCAGCAGCGTCGGGACAGCGGGCTATGGCTACACCTTC	CASSVGTAGYGYTF
NA	TRBJ1-1	NA	TRBV15	TGTGCCACCAGCAGATCTACAGGGCTAGGAGCTTTCTTT	CATSRSTGLGAFF
TRBD1	TRBJ2-5	NA	TRBV7-2	TGTGCCAGCAGCTCAAACAGGGGAAAAGAGACCCAGTACTTC	CASSSNRGKETQYF
NA	TRBJ2-3	NA	TRBV7-8	TGTGCCAGCAGCCCCCGGACATCGGATACGCAGTATTTT	CASSPRTSDTQYF
TRBD2	TRBJ2-3	NA	TRBV28	TGTGCCAGCAGGGACGGGACTAGCGGGGCAGATACGCAGTATTTT	CASRDGTSGADTQYF